Below, 31 T cell receptor beta chains from the same sample are listed, as sequenced in a study of CXCR3-negative and CXCR3-positive naive CD8 T cells (dated by TCRdb to about 2019). These receptors are not linked to any known antigen. Results the study describes overall, beyond this receptor: TRB CDR3s from CXCR3-positive naive cells showed higher hydrophobicity (lower Kidera factor 4), lower energy, and higher strength and volume indices than CXCR3-negative naive cells.

Sequenced on a NextSeq 550. The Human TCR Profiling Kit (MiLaboratory) was used to make UMI-labeled 5' RACE TRB cDNA libraries. Each CDR3 protein sequence appears as one entry after TCRdb reprocessed the reads, and no DNA is included. The sample's records list 100,000 or so distinct CDR3 sequences. The ten top clones hold about 0.35% of the sample. Input material: naive CXCR3+ CD8+ T cells from blood. In light of the paper, this sample's cell subset or site label describes: CD45RO-CCR7+CD27+CD95- naive CD8+ T cells expressing CXCR3 (TNR3+). These receptors all come from a human donor in good health. Some clones in this sample may be carry-over from other donors' samples.

The V gene is TRBV11-2, the J gene TRBJ1-3. CDR1 and CDR2 from the germline V gene are SGHAT and FQNNGV. The length of the CDR3 is 12 residues. The CDR3 here is CATRNTGNTIYF.

The V and J genes are TRBV14 and TRBJ2-4. CDR3 length: 14 amino acids. Per the germline V gene, CDR1 is SGHDN and CDR2 is FVKESK. The CDR3 region is CASRQDLAKNIQYF.

The chain joins TRBV10-3 to TRBJ2-3. Per the germline V gene, CDR1 is ENHRY and CDR2 is SYGVKD. The CDR3 length is 11 residues. The CDR3 loop is CAIRDTDTQYF.

The chain uses TRBV20-1 and TRBJ2-1; TCRdb returns TRBD2, unconfirmable since there is no DNA. The CDR3 has 15 amino acids. CDR1 and CDR2 from the germline V gene are DFQATT and SNEGSKA (reference sequence). The chain's CDR3 is CSATTGTSGINEQFF.

The chain links TRBV19 to TRBJ2-1; TCRdb calls TRBD1, which cannot be checked without DNA. The CDR3 length is 14 residues. The germline gives CDR1 LNHDA, CDR2 SQIVND (reference sequence). Here the CDR3 reads CASSMTGLYNEQFF.

The J gene is TRBJ1-4, the V gene TRBV10-3. Germline CDR1 is ENHRY and CDR2 is SYGVKD. The CDR3 sequence is 14 residues long. The CDR3 protein is CAISDVTTNEKLFF.

This chain joins TRBV29-1 and TRBJ2-7; as DNA is missing, the TRBD1 call by TCRdb cannot be tested. CDR3 size: 14 residues. From germline, CDR1 is SQVTM and CDR2 ANQGSEA. The CDR3 protein is CSVRGYLSSYEQYF.

The chain links TRBV15 to TRBJ2-5; TCRdb's D call of TRBD2 is untestable without DNA. The CDR3 consists of 15 residues. The germline V gene has CDR1 LNHNV and CDR2 YYDKDF (reference sequence). The CDR3 here is CATSREGSGGETQHF.

This chain links TRBV7-9 with TRBJ2-7; TCRdb lists TRBD2, though no DNA is available to test this call. There are 14 residues in the CDR3. Germline CDR1 and CDR2: SEHNR and FQNEAQ (reference sequence). The chain's CDR3 is CASSSHTRAGAQYF.

V usage is TRBV6-6 and J usage is TRBJ2-1; the TCRdb call, TRBD1, lacks DNA for checking. Per germline, CDR1 MNHNY and CDR2 SVGAGI (reference sequence). This CDR3 spans 13 amino acids. The CDR3 sequence: CASSYSPGNEQFF.

V and J are TRBV28 and TRBJ2-1. Germline V gene sequence: CDR1 MDHEN, CDR2 SYDVKM. This CDR3 comprises 13 residues. Here the CDR3 reads CASSLSPANEQFF. Full variable domain (outside the CDR3, taken from reference TRBV28 and TRBJ2-1): DVKVTQSSRYLVKRTGEKVFLECVQDMDHENMFWYRQDPGLGLRLIYFSYDVKMKEKGDIPEGYSVSREKKERFSLILESASTNQTSMYLCASSLSPANEQFFGPGTRLTVL.

The J gene is TRBJ1-5, the V gene TRBV3-1; the D call from TCRdb, TRBD1, cannot be confirmed without DNA. The CDR3 runs 15 residues. In germline, CDR1 is LGHDT, CDR2 YNNKEL (reference sequence). This chain's CDR3 is CASTFRGYSNQPQHF.

The J gene is TRBJ2-7, the V gene TRBV7-9; no DNA is available, so the TRBD1 call from TCRdb remains unchecked. This CDR3 region has 12 residues. The germline CDR1 and CDR2 sequences are SEHNR and FQNEAQ (reference sequence). The CDR3 loop is CASGGPSYEQYF.

This chain connects TRBV29-1 to TRBJ2-7; checking the TCRdb D call of TRBD2 is not possible without DNA. The CDR3 has 15 residues. The germline gives CDR1 SQVTM, CDR2 ANQGSEA. CDR3 protein: CSADGTSGSPYEQYF.

The J gene is TRBJ1-4, the V gene TRBV15; TCRdb indicates TRBD1, and absent DNA this call remains unverified. Germline CDR1 is LNHNV and CDR2 is YYDKDF (reference sequence). CDR3 length equals 15 residues. CDR3 protein: CATSRRWGPAEKLFF. Together with reference TRBV15 and TRBJ1-4, the CDR3 gives the full variable domain: DAMVIQNPRYQVTQFGKPVTLSCSQTLNHNVMYWYQQKSSQAPKLLFHYYDKDFNNEADTPDNFQSRRPNTSFCFLDIRSPGLGDTAMYLCATSRRWGPAEKLFFGSGTQLSVL.

This rearrangement joins TRBV7-6 to TRBJ2-1. Germline V gene sequence: CDR1 SGHVS, CDR2 FNYEAQ. The CDR3 has 17 residues. The CDR3 sequence: CASSLSLYSGYYNEQFF.

The V and J genes are TRBV5-1 and TRBJ2-7; lacking DNA, the TRBD1 call made by TCRdb goes unchecked. Germline V gives CDR1 SGHRS, CDR2 YFSETQ. The CDR3 sequence is 16 residues long. CDR3 loop: CASRVSQGGPYYEQYF.

The chain combines TRBV7-8 with TRBJ2-7; there is no DNA to check the TCRdb D call of TRBD1. Germline V gives CDR1 SGHVS, CDR2 FQNEAQ. The CDR3 totals 14 residues. This CDR3 reads CASSPDRGTREQYF.

V usage is TRBV28 and J usage is TRBJ2-2; checking the TCRdb D call of TRBD2 is not possible without DNA. CDR1 and CDR2 from the germline V gene are MDHEN and SYDVKM. The CDR3 has 16 amino acids. CDR3 residues: CASSLSGLAETGELFF.

The chain combines TRBV7-2 with TRBJ2-1. The CDR3 loop spans 13 amino acids. Germline-derived CDR1 and CDR2 are SGHTA and FQGNSA. CDR3 in amino acids: CASSPPAYNEQFF.

This chain joins TRBV19 and TRBJ1-1. Germline assignment: CDR1 LNHDA and CDR2 SQIVND (reference sequence). The CDR3 has 12 residues. CDR3 protein: CASSILNTEAFF.

CDR3 protein: CASSPPRGESFF. The chain has TRBV14 and TRBJ2-1; without DNA, the TCRdb call of TRBD1 cannot be checked. The CDR3 is made up of 12 amino acids. Germline values: CDR1 SGHDN, CDR2 FVKESK.

The V and J genes are TRBV9 and TRBJ2-1. From germline, CDR1 is SGDLS and CDR2 YYNGEE. This CDR3 has 13 residues. This CDR3 is CASSVDGGYEQFF.

The chain uses TRBV4-1 and TRBJ1-6; TCRdb designates TRBD1, a call that cannot be tested without DNA. The CDR3 sequence is 15 residues long. Germline CDR1 and CDR2: MGHRA and YSYEKL. CDR3 amino acids: CASSQQPGPNSPLHF.

The V call is TRBV4-1, the J call TRBJ1-6; checking the TCRdb D call of TRBD1 is not possible without DNA. The germline gives CDR1 MGHRA, CDR2 YSYEKL. CDR3 length equals 16 residues. CDR3 region: CASSHWTGSENSPLHF.

The V and J genes are TRBV27 and TRBJ2-7; the TRBD1 assignment by TCRdb is unverifiable without DNA. The V gene's germline CDR1 is MNHEY and CDR2 SMNVEV (reference sequence). The CDR3 consists of 14 residues. The CDR3 sequence: CASSLSEGTYEQYF.

The chain recombines TRBV7-8 with TRBJ2-2; TCRdb picks TRBD1, but there is no DNA to check that call. CDR3 length: 17 residues. Germline CDR1 and CDR2: SGHVS and FQNEAQ. The CDR3 here is CASSLVTGRGNTGELFF.

The chain uses TRBV6-5 and TRBJ1-1; TCRdb names TRBD1, which stays unverified in the absence of DNA. Looked up from germline, CDR1 is MNHEY and CDR2 is SVGAGI. The CDR3 length is 13 residues. The CDR3 spells CASRTGFGTEAFF.

This chain connects TRBV5-6 to TRBJ2-7. CDR1 is SGHDT and CDR2 is YYEEEE in the germline V gene. This CDR3 is 15 amino acids long. Here the CDR3 reads CASTVQGLISYEQYF.

The chain is built from TRBV7-9 and TRBJ2-1; the D call of TRBD1 rests on TCRdb alone, since no DNA is present to check it. This CDR3 comprises 14 residues. Germline V CDR1 and CDR2: SEHNR, FQNEAQ (reference sequence). CDR3 sequence: CASRPGTGGDGQFF.

The chain joins TRBV20-1 to TRBJ2-7; TCRdb's D gene call, TRBD1, goes unchecked for lack of DNA. The CDR3 totals 14 residues. Germline CDR1 and CDR2: DFQATT and SNEGSKA (reference sequence). The CDR3 is CSAEPLDTNYEQYF.